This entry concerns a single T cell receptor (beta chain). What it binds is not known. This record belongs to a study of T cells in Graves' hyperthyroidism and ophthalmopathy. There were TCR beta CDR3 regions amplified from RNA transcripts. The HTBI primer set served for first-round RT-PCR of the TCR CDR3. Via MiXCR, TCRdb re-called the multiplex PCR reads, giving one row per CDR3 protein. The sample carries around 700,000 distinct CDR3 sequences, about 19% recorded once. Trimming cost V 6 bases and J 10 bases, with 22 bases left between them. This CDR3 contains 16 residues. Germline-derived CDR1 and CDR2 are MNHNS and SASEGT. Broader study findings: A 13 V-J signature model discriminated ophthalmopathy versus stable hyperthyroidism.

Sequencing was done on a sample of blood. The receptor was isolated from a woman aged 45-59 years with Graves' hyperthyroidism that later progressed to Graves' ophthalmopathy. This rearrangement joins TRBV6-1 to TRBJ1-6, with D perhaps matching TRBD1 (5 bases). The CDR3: CASRLPIGQGGSPLHF. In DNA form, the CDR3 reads TGTGCCAGCAGGCTACCGATAGGGCAGGGCGGATCACCCCTCCACTTT.